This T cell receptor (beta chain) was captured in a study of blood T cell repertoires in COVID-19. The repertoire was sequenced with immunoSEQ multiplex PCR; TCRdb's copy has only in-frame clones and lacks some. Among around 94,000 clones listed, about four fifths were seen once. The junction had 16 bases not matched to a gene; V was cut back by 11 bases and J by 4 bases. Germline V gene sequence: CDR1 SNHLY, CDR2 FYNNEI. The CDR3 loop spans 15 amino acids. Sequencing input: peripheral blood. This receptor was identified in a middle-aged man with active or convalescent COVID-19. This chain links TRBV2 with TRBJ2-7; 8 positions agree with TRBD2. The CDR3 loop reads CASQPGTSRIYEQYF. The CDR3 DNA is TGTGCCTCCCAGCCGGGGACTAGTCGGATTTACGAGCAGTACTTC.